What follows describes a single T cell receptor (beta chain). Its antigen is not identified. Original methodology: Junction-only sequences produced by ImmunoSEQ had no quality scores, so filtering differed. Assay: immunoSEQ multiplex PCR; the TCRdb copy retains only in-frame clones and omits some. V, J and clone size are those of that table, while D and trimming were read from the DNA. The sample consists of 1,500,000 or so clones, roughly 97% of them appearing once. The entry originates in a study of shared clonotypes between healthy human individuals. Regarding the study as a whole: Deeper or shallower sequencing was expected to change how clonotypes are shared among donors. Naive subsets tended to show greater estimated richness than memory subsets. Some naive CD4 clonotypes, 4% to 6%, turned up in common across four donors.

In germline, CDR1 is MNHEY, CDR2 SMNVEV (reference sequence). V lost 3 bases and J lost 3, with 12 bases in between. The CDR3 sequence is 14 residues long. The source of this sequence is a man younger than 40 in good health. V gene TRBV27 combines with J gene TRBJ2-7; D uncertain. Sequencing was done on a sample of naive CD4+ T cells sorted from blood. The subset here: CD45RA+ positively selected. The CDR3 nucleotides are TGTGCCAGCAGTTTCAGGCAGGTGAGCTACGAGCAGTACTTC. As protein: CASSFRQVSYEQYF.